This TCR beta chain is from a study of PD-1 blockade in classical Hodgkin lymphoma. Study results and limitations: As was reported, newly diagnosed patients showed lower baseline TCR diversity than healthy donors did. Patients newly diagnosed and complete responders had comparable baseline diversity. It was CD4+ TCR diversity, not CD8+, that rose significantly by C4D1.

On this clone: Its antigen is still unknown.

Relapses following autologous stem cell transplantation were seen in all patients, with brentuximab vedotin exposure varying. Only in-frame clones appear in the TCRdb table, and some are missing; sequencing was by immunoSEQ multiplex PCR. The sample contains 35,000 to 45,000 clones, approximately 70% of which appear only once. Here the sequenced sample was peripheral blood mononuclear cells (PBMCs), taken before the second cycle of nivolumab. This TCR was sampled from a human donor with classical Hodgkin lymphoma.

CDR3 sequence reads: CASSPHRGQVLALHF. CDR3 DNA: TGTGCCAGCAGCCCTCACAGGGGGCAAGTCCTTGCCCTCCACTTT. The chain joins TRBV7-9 to TRBJ1-6, with 9 bases identical to TRBD1. The CDR3 length is 15 residues. Looked up from germline, CDR1 is SEHNR and CDR2 is FQNEAQ (reference sequence). Trimming removed 5 bases from V and 14 bases from J; junction bases left unmatched: 13.